This T cell receptor beta chain was identified during a study of T cell repertoires in cytomegalovirus infection. Study summary: Shared public TCR beta signatures pointed to both CMV infection and a matching HLA type.

TCRdb fed the reads into MiXCR, producing one record per CDR3 protein. The data contain about 310,000 distinct CDR3 sequences, 20% to 25% of them singletons. The CDR3 sequence is 14 residues long. V gave up 3 bases and J gave up 4 bases, with 11 bases separating them. This clonotype was counted only a few times. As yet, its antigen is unknown. This receptor was identified in a human donor in good health (CMV status not recorded). Some clones in this sample may be carry-over from other donors' samples. V and J are TRBV12-3 or TRBV12-4 and TRBJ2-3, with D tentatively TRBD2 (6 bases). Sequencing was performed on cultured PBMCs, taken from culture after CMV antigen stimulation. The CDR3 nucleotides are TGTGCCAGCAGTTTCAGACTAGATCCAGATACGCAGTATTTT. As protein: CASSFRLDPDTQYF.